Below, one TCR beta chain is given with its context. These data are taken from a study of blood T cell repertoires in COVID-19. TCRdb keeps only in-frame clones here, not all; method: immunoSEQ multiplex PCR. Of approximately 300,000 clones listed, roughly 90% are singletons. J was trimmed by 0 bases and V by 11 bases; bases with no gene match: 5. Germline values: CDR1 ENHRY, CDR2 SYGVKD. The CDR3 contains 14 residues. The rearrangement joins TRBV10-3 to TRBJ1-3; the match to TRBD1 covers 9 bases. This TCR derives from a woman between 25 and 40 years old with COVID-19, enrolled during active disease. Material: peripheral blood. The chain's CDR3 is CAAGQGSSGNTIYF. The CDR3 bases are TGTGCCGCGGGACAGGGCTCCTCTGGAAACACCATATATTTT.